This entry features one TCR beta chain sequence. Its target is unknown. Other nucleotide sequences in the sample specify the same CDR3. PCR amplification relied on 60 Vbeta primers (plus 13 Jbeta primers). Authors' data handling: Roughly 10 million shared chains were among approximately 80 million unique TCR beta chains counted in a later analysis. Repertoires were generated with immunoSEQ multiplex PCR, while TCRdb's copy carries only in-frame clones and drops some. V and J calls and clone size are as listed in that table; D and trimming were resolved from the DNA. Of around 140,000 clones detected, around 80% appear once; the ten largest clones hold approximately 9.7%. This sample was taken from a study of cytomegalovirus exposure and HLA in healthy donors. General study results and limits: CMV serostatus stood as the only immune exposure information on hand. There was a cluster of highly shared sequence variants that was likely a sequencing artifact. TRBV6-2, TRBV6-3 and some other V segments were excluded as indistinguishable.

The CDR3 has 12 amino acids. Trimming removed 2 bases at V and 1 base at J, with 6 bases between. Germline V CDR1 and CDR2: GTSNPN, SVGIG (reference sequence). V gene TRBV30 combines with J gene TRBJ2-7; unclear D gene. The sample comprised PBMCs. The clonotype was recovered from a woman aged 55 to 70 in good health and CMV-seropositive. CDR3 loop: CAWSPGSYEQYF. CDR3 sequence (DNA): TGTGCCTGGAGTCCCGGGTCCTACGAGCAGTACTTC. The whole variable domain, filled in from reference TRBV30 and TRBJ2-7, reads SQTIHQWPATLVQPVGSPLSLECTVEGTSNPNLYWYRQAAGRGLQLLFYSVGIGQISSEVPQNLSASRPQDRQFILSSKKLLLSDSGFYLCAWSPGSYEQYFGPGTRLTVT.